Given below is one TCR beta chain in context. The clone's antigen remains unknown. Base qualities are not at hand, and no much larger clone is one base apart. The CDR3 regions of human TCRbeta chains were analyzed by immunosequencing. The original pipeline was this. TCRs in the repertoires were matched against a reference library of SARS-CoV-2-specific TCRs that had been generated with the MIRA antigen-specificity platform. Breadth was defined as the fraction of unique TCRs that were SARS-CoV-2-associated. Depth was defined as the fraction of total T cells that were SARS-CoV-2-associated. Using the MIRA data, each spike-specific TCR was mapped to the spike region that the TCR reacts to and placed in a CD4 or CD8 class. Log10-transformed breadth and depth values were compared by one-way ANOVA with Sidak's multiple comparisons tests. The immuneACCESS repertoire file appears here via TCRdb, limited to in-frame rearrangements. These files lack a portion of the clones; in checked studies, under half of the deficit traces to unresolved V genes, and the cause of the others is not known. V and J calls and clone size come straight from that table; D and trimming were deduced from the DNA. The sample records about 150,000 clones, roughly nine tenths of which are singletons. 18% of the sample rests with the top ten.

The sample originates from a study of T cell responses to AZD1222 COVID-19 vaccine (TCRdb year 2021). About the study as a whole: AZD1222 recipients whose second dose came at about 4 weeks and those whose second dose came at about 12 weeks were combined into one group, since spike-specific TCR depth and breadth did not differ between the two schedules. Trial participants were enrolled into age subgroups of 18-55, 56-69 and 70-plus years, which contained about 150, 28 and 57 TCR-sequenced participants, respectively. TCR sequencing covered roughly 230 trial participants: about 210 given two doses of AZD1222 and some 25 given two doses of MenACWY control vaccine. Here is what the overall study found, with its caveats: Participants were mostly white British and included more females than males, and it was suggested by the authors that clonal diversity may have been underestimated. A significant rise in spike-specific TCR breadth and depth was observed after two AZD1222 doses relative to day 0 and relative to MenACWY recipients. Vaccine-associated CD4 TCRs spanned the whole spike protein, with dominant responses in regions 160-218 and 743-854. Conclusions about previously exposed vaccinees are limited, since just six or seven AZD1222 recipients were seropositive for SARS-CoV-2 at baseline. Because no day 14 peak-response samples were available, repertoires were characterized only after the peak T cell response. Reportedly, close to half of the unique spike-specific TCRs recognized epitopes lying outside the regions that are mutated in the B.1.351 and B.1.1.7 variants. The 56-69-year group was small, and its depth increase did not reach significance, likely because of low power.

V is cut by 7 bases and J by 7 bases, and the space between the germline ends is 9 bases. The germline V gene provides CDR1 SGHRS and CDR2 YFSETQ. From its cysteine to its phenylalanine, the CDR3 spans 12 amino acids. Only the CDR3 DNA is retained, 36 bases long and in frame from the first base. Interpreted using the paper, the time point label stands for: baseline before first vaccination. The vaccinee samples were drawn from two UK trials, COV001 and COV002, one of which was a single-blind randomized controlled phase 2/3 trial testing AZD1222 (ChAdOx1 nCoV-19) in healthy adults. For TCRbeta chain sequencing, PBMC samples were collected from trial participants at day 0 and at day 28 after the second dose.

The receptor's source is an adult in good health. Recombination connected TRBV5-1 to TRBJ1-6; the D gene cannot be resolved reliably. The specimen was peripheral blood, collected on day 0 of AZD1222 vaccination. The CDR3 region has the sequence CASGTTNSPLHF. The DNA sequence follows: TGCGCCAGCGGAACCACGAATTCACCCCTCCACTTT. The entire variable domain, with the stretches around the CDR3 drawn from the reference TRBV5-1 and TRBJ1-6 proteins, is KAGVTQTPRYLIKTRGQQVTLSCSPISGHRSVSWYQQTPGQGLQFLFEYFSETQRNKGNFPGRFSGRQFSNSRSEMNVSTLELGDSALYLCASGTTNSPLHFGNGTRLTVT.